The rows below give T cell receptor beta chains drawn from one sample of a study of identical twins. MiXCR, run by TCRdb on the 5' RACE reads, gives a single entry per CDR3 protein. The data contain fewer than 900,000 distinct CDR3 sequences, about 18% of them singletons. This sample was shared with a second study, whose subject was T cells expressing NK-cell markers.

Sequencing input: PBMCs. These receptor sequences come from a woman aged 18 to 35 in good health. The CDR3 runs from the conserved cysteine through the conserved F or W. A D gene is named only where the DNA matches it firmly. The size field is filled for only some rows; it gives once, few, many or a size class.

TRBV7-3	14	.	.	TRBJ2-3	CASSLTREADTQYF	TGTGCCAGCAGCCTGACTAGGGAGGCAGATACGCAGTATTTT
TRBV6-5	13	.	.	TRBJ2-7	CASSYLVGVEQYF	TGTGCCAGCAGTTACCTCGTGGGGGTCGAGCAGTACTTC
TRBV12-3/TRBV12-4	14	few	.	TRBJ2-1	CASSTGFSYNEQFF	TGTGCCAGCAGCACCGGATTTTCCTACAATGAGCAGTTCTTC
TRBV12-3/TRBV12-4	17	few	.	TRBJ2-3	CASSRQGHPTGTDTQYF	TGTGCCAGCAGCCGTCAGGGTCATCCCACAGGGACAGATACGCAGTATTTT
TRBV5-6	14	many	TRBD1	TRBJ1-5	CASSSTGAGQPQHF	TGTGCCAGCAGCTCCACAGGGGCGGGTCAGCCCCAGCATTTT
TRBV12-3/TRBV12-4	11	.	.	TRBJ1-2	CASSSPYGYTF	TGTGCCAGCAGTTCCCCCTATGGCTACACCTTC
TRBV7-2	15	few	.	TRBJ2-7	CASSLLEGETYEQYF	TGTGCCAGCAGCTTATTAGAGGGAGAGACCTACGAGCAGTACTTC
TRBV5-5	15	.	TRBD2	TRBJ2-1	CASSLSGGAVSEQFF	TGTGCCAGCAGCCTTAGCGGGGGGGCCGTGAGTGAGCAGTTCTTC
TRBV12-3/TRBV12-4	14	few	TRBD1	TRBJ2-7	CASSGTGVSYEQYF	TGTGCCAGCTCCGGGACAGGGGTCTCCTACGAGCAGTACTTC
TRBV20-1	13	.	.	TRBJ2-1	CSAMWSSYNEQFF	TGCAGTGCTATGTGGTCCTCCTACAATGAGCAGTTCTTC
TRBV5-6	14	few	.	TRBJ2-5	CASSLAGLLETQYF	TGTGCCAGCAGCTTGGCCGGACTCCTAGAGACCCAGTACTTC
TRBV6-5	15	.	.	TRBJ1-5	CASRSRVESNQPQHF	TGTGCCAGCAGATCTCGGGTCGAGAGCAATCAGCCCCAGCATTTT
TRBV30	13	few	.	TRBJ1-1	CAWIPQGGVEAFF	TGTGCCTGGATTCCACAGGGTGGGGTTGAAGCTTTCTTT
TRBV4-3	14	.	.	TRBJ2-3	CASSPGLPKDTQYF	TGCGCCAGCAGCCCAGGACTGCCCAAAGATACGCAGTATTTT
TRBV29-1	12	few	.	TRBJ2-7	CSGGRNPYEQYF	TGCAGCGGAGGAAGGAACCCCTACGAGCAGTACTTC
TRBV12-3/TRBV12-4	14	few	TRBD2	TRBJ2-7	CASRTSGRLYEQYF	TGTGCCAGCAGGACTAGCGGGCGTCTCTACGAGCAGTACTTC
TRBV7-9	16	few	TRBD1	TRBJ2-7	CASSPRSLAGGDEQYF	TGTGCCAGCAGCCCGAGGTCTTTGGCAGGGGGCGACGAGCAGTACTTC
TRBV3-1	15	few	TRBD2	TRBJ2-3	CASSRKTSRTDTQYF	TGTGCCAGCAGCCGCAAGACTAGCCGCACAGATACGCAGTATTTT
TRBV20-1	15	.	.	TRBJ2-3	CSATPGESGGNTQYF	TGCAGTGCTACCCCAGGGGAATCGGGTGGGAATACGCAGTATTTT
TRBV6-2/TRBV6-3	18	.	.	TRBJ2-3	CASSYSTRERGPGDTQYF	TGTGCCAGCAGTTACTCGACACGGGAGAGAGGCCCGGGGGATACGCAGTATTTT
TRBV7-2	16	.	TRBD2	TRBJ2-1	CASSFATSGGYNEQFF	TGTGCCAGCAGCTTTGCGACTAGCGGGGGGTACAATGAGCAGTTCTTC
TRBV25-1	14	few	.	TRBJ2-1	CASSPQEGYNEQFF	TGTGCCAGCAGTCCGCAGGAGGGATACAATGAGCAGTTCTTC
TRBV30	18	.	TRBD2	TRBJ2-1	CAWSARLLAAGGENEQFF	TGTGCCTGGAGTGCGCGCCTCTTGGCAGCGGGAGGGGAGAATGAGCAGTTCTTC
TRBV20-1	13	many	TRBD2	TRBJ2-1	CSALFSGTGEQFF	TGCAGTGCTCTCTTTAGCGGGACTGGTGAGCAGTTCTTC
TRBV5-1	14	few	.	TRBJ1-1	CASSLASRRSEAFF	TGCGCCAGCAGCTTGGCCTCCAGGAGGTCTGAAGCTTTCTTT
TRBV29-1	14	.	.	TRBJ1-2	CSALSSTRNYGYTF	TGCAGCGCCCTGTCATCCACAAGGAACTATGGCTACACCTTC
TRBV20-1	13	.	.	TRBJ2-7	CSARGTIPYEQYF	TGCAGTGCTCGCGGGACGATACCCTACGAGCAGTACTTC
TRBV5-1	15	few	.	TRBJ2-5	CASSLERSHSETQYF	TGCGCCAGCAGCTTGGAACGCAGCCATTCGGAGACCCAGTACTTC
TRBV4-3	16	.	.	TRBJ2-7	CASSQDWGKIAYEQYF	TGCGCCAGCAGCCAAGATTGGGGAAAAATAGCCTACGAGCAGTACTTC
TRBV7-9	14	few	.	TRBJ2-5	CASSPSTVLETQYF	TGTGCCAGCAGCCCGTCGACAGTCCTAGAGACCCAGTACTTC
TRBV11-2	16	.	.	TRBJ2-3	CASSPMSLASTDTQYF	TGTGCCAGCAGCCCGATGAGCTTGGCGAGCACAGATACGCAGTATTTT
TRBV6-1	14	few	TRBD2	TRBJ2-5	CASRGLAEKETQYF	TGTGCCAGCAGGGGACTAGCGGAAAAAGAGACCCAGTACTTC
TRBV6-1	14	few	.	TRBJ2-1	CASTRGAGYNEQFF	TGTGCCAGCACTAGGGGGGCCGGTTACAATGAGCAGTTCTTC
TRBV12-3/TRBV12-4	16	many	.	TRBJ1-5	CASSFDRRAYHTPQHF	TGTGCCAGCAGTTTCGACCGGCGAGCTTATCATACACCCCAGCATTTT
TRBV6-5	16	few	TRBD1	TRBJ1-2	CASSYSTGTGNYGYTF	TGTGCCAGCAGTTATTCCACCGGGACAGGGAACTATGGCTACACCTTC
TRBV4-3	14	.	.	TRBJ2-2	CASSHARGTGELFF	TGCGCCAGCAGCCATGCCAGAGGCACCGGGGAGCTGTTTTTT
TRBV6-1	11	.	TRBD1	TRBJ1-2	CALRGHDGYTF	TGTGCTCTCAGGGGGCATGATGGCTACACCTTC
TRBV7-3	13	once	TRBD2	TRBJ2-5	CASSWGREGTQYF	TGTGCCAGCAGCTGGGGCAGGGAGGGAACCCAGTACTTC
TRBV10-3	14	.	TRBD1	TRBJ2-2	CAISESIGQGKLFF	TGTGCCATCAGTGAGTCGATAGGACAGGGCAAGCTGTTTTTT
TRBV12-3/TRBV12-4	13	.	.	TRBJ2-3	CASRPGTLGTQYF	TGTGCCAGCAGACCTGGGACTTTAGGTACGCAGTATTTT
TRBV12-3/TRBV12-4	16	.	TRBD1	TRBJ2-1	CASSSPGQGTYNEQFF	TGTGCCAGCAGTTCCCCTGGACAGGGAACCTACAATGAGCAGTTCTTC